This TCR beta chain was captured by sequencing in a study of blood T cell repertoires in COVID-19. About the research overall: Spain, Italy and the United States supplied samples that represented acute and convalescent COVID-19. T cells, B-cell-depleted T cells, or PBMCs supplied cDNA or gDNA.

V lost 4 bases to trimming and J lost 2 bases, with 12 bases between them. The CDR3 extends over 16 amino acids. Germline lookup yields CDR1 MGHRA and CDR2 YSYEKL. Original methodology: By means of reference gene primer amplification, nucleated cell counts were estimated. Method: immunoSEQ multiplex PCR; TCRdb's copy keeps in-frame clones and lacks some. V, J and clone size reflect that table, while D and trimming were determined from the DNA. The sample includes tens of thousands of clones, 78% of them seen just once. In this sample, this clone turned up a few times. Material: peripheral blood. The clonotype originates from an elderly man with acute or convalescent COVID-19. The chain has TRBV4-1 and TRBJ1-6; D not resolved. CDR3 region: CASSPTLRAYNSPLHF. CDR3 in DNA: TGCGCCAGCAGCCCTACCCTCCGGGCCTATAATTCACCCCTCCACTTT.